The present entry profiles one TCR beta chain with its context. Its antigen is unidentified. CDR3 length equals 10 residues. V lost 7 bases to trimming and J lost 7 bases, with 10 bases between them. Germline V gives CDR1 SQVTM, CDR2 ANQGSEA. This sample is drawn from a study of beta chain features in type 1 diabetes. Overall study findings and caveats: The similarity of naive, central memory and Treg TCRB repertoires appeared greater among patients than among healthy donors. Across all four CD4+ subsets, people with type 1 diabetes showed modestly shorter TCRB CDR3s. A pattern of fewer insertions and more deletions at VDJ junctions was seen in type 1 diabetes patients.

The authors sorted CD4+ naive, central memory, regulatory and stem cell-like memory cells via CD45RO/CCR7/CD25/CD127/CD95/CD27. Expressed TCRB transcripts were sequenced because the entire RNA isolate underwent reverse transcription. TCRdb's copy holds only in-frame clones and misses some; the assay was immunoSEQ multiplex PCR. The sample contains under 200,000 clones, 6.5% to 10% of which appear only once. The chain recombines TRBV29-1 with TRBJ1-1, with D tentatively TRBD1 (5 bases). The sequence derives from a woman younger than 30 with type 1 diabetes. Sequenced sample: central memory CD4+ T cells from blood. As DNA, the CDR3 is TGCAGCGGTGGACACGTTGAAGCTTTCTTT. Translated: CSGGHVEAFF.